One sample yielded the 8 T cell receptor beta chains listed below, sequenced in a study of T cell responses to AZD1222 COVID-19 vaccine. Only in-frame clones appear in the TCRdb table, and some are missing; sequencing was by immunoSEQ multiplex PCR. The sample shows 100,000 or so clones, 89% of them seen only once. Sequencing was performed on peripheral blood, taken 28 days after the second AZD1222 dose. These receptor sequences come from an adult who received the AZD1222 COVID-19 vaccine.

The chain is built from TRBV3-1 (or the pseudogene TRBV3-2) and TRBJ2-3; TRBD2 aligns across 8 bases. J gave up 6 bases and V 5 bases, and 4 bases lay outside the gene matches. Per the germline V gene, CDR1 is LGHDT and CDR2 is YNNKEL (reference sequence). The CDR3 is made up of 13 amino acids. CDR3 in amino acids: CASSLAGMDTQYF. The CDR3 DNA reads TGTGCCAGCAGCTTAGCGGGAATGGATACGCAGTATTTT.

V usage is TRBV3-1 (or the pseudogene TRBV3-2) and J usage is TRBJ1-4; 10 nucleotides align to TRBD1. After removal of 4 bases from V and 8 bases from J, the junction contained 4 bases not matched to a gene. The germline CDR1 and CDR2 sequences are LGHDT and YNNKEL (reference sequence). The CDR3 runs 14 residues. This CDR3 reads CASSRTGGEEKLFF. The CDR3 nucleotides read TGTGCCAGCAGCCGGACAGGGGGTGAAGAAAAACTGTTTTTT.

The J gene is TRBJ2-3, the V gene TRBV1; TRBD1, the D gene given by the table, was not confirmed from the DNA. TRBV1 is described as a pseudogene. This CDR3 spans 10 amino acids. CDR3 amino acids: CTSSKAAQGF. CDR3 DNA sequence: TGCACCAGCAGCAAAGCGGCCCAGGGGTTT.

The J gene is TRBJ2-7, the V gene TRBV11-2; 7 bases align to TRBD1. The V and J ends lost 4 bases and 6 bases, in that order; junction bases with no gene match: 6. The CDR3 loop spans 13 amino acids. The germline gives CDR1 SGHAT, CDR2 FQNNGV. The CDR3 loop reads CASSWGQRTEQYF. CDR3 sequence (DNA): TGTGCCAGCAGCTGGGGACAGCGGACCGAGCAGTACTTC.

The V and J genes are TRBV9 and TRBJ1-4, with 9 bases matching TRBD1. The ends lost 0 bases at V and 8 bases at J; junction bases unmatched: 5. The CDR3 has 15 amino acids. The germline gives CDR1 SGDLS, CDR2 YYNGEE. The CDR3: CASSVEGQGWEKLFF. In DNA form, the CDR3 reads TGTGCCAGCAGCGTAGAGGGACAGGGTTGGGAAAAACTGTTTTTT.

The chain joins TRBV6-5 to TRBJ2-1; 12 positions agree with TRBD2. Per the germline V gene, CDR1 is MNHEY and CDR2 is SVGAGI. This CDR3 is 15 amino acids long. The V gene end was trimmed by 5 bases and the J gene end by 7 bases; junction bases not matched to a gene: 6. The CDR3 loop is CASSRGLAGKNEQFF. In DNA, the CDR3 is TGTGCCAGCAGTCGAGGACTAGCGGGAAAAAATGAGCAGTTCTTC.

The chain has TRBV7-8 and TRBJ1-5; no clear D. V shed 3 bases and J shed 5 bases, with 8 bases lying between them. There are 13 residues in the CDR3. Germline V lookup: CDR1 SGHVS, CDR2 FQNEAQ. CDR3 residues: CASSLGKYQPQHF. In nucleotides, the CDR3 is TGTGCCAGCAGCTTGGGGAAGTATCAGCCCCAGCATTTT.

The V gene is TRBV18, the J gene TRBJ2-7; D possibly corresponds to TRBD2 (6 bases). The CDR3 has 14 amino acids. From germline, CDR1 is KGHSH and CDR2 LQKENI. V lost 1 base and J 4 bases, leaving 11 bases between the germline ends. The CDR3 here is CASSPLAGRYEQYF. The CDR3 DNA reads TGTGCCAGCTCACCACTGGCGGGACGTTACGAGCAGTACTTC.